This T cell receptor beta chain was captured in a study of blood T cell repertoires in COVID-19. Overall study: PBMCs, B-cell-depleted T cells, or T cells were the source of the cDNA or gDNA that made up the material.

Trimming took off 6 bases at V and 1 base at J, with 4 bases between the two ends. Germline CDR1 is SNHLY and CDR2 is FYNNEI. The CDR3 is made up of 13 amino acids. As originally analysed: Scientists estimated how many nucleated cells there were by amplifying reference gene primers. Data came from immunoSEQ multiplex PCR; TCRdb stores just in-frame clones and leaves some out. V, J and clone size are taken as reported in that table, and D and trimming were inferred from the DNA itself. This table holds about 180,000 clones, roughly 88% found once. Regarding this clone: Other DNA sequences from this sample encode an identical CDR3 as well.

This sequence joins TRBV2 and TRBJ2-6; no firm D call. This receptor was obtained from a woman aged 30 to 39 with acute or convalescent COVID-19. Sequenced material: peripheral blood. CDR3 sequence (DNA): TGTGCCAGCAGGAGATCTGGGGCCAACGTCCTGACTTTC. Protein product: CASRRSGANVLTF.